These 10 T cell receptor beta chains share one sample of origin, sequenced in a study of T cell changes during pregnancy in multiple sclerosis (dated by TCRdb to about 2019). Library preparation employed the immunoSEQ multiplex PCR assay. TCRdb took over this immuneACCESS table, retaining in-frame rearrangements with V and J assigned. Such tables are incomplete; in checked studies, under half of the missing clones stem from an unresolved V gene, and the remainder is unexplained. Counted in this sample were 100,000 or so clones; roughly 90% of them appeared once. The ten largest account for about 3.5% of the sample. The specimen was peripheral blood, collected after pregnancy. Every receptor here comes from a female donor with multiple sclerosis, enrolled in a pregnancy study.

This clone was found once. The chain's CDR3 is CASSLGSGLTDTQYF. The CDR3 region has the DNA TGCGCCAGCAGCTTGGGTTCGGGGTTGACAGATACGCAGTATTTT. The chain combines TRBV5-1 with TRBJ2-3, with D possibly being TRBD2 (5 bases). This CDR3 region has 15 residues. Trimming removed 0 bases at V and 3 bases at J, with 11 bases between. Looked up from germline, CDR1 is SGHRS and CDR2 is YFSETQ. The full variable domain, rest sourced from reference TRBV5-1 and TRBJ2-3, is KAGVTQTPRYLIKTRGQQVTLSCSPISGHRSVSWYQQTPGQGLQFLFEYFSETQRNKGNFPGRFSGRQFSNSRSEMNVSTLELGDSALYLCASSLGSGLTDTQYFGPGTRLTVL.

About this clone itself: An end of the junction differs from the germline gene, which may be a read error. CDR3 protein: CASTEGQKGEELSF. The CDR3, as DNA: TGTGCCAGCACTGAGGGACAAAAGGGGGAAGAGCTTTCCTTT. This rearrangement joins TRBV2 to TRBJ1-1, with D tentatively TRBD1 (6 bases). Looked up from germline, CDR1 is SNHLY and CDR2 is FYNNEI. The CDR3 has 14 residues.

The table lists this clone with a few counts. The chain recombines TRBV5-1 with TRBJ1-6; 8 bases agree with TRBD1. The J segment lost 6 bases and the V segment lost 4 bases, leaving 3 bases of the junction unmatched. The CDR3 is made up of 14 amino acids. Germline V gene sequence: CDR1 SGHRS, CDR2 YFSETQ. The CDR3 is CASSRTGTNSPLHF. The CDR3, as DNA: TGCGCCAGCAGCCGGACAGGGACTAATTCACCCCTCCACTTT.

The chain couples TRBV29-1 to TRBJ1-5, with TRBD1 identical over 8 bases. This CDR3 is built from 13 residues. Per germline, CDR1 SQVTM and CDR2 ANQGSEA. V lost 4 bases to trimming and J lost 4 bases; unmatched junction nucleotides: 3. CDR3 sequence (DNA): TGCAGCGTTGGCAGGGGGCCGAATCAGCCCCAGCATTTT. This translates into CSVGRGPNQPQHF.

The chain employs TRBV19 and TRBJ2-1, with 8 bases identical to TRBD2. The CDR3 runs to 16 residues. Germline V gives CDR1 LNHDA, CDR2 SQIVND (reference sequence). V trimming: 4 bases; J trimming: 2 bases; junction bases outside the gene matches: 7. As DNA, the CDR3 is TGTGCCAGTAGTAGTATCGGGACTAGACCCTACAATGAGCAGTTCTTC. Protein: CASSSIGTRPYNEQFF.

The V call is TRBV5-1, the J call TRBJ2-7, with 7 bases identical to TRBD2. After removal of 3 bases from V and 0 bases from J, the junction contained 9 bases not matched to a gene. Germline V gene sequence: CDR1 SGHRS, CDR2 YFSETQ. This CDR3 contains 16 residues. The CDR3 sequence: CASSSPSGVSSYEQYF. The DNA of the CDR3 is TGCGCCAGCAGCTCCCCTAGCGGCGTAAGCTCCTACGAGCAGTACTTC.

This clone was counted a single time. The V gene is TRBV27, the J gene TRBJ1-5; 7 bases are a match to TRBD1. Germline-derived CDR1 and CDR2 are MNHEY and SMNVEV (reference sequence). The CDR3 extends over 14 amino acids. V shed 0 bases and J 6 bases; nucleotides not matched to a gene: 2. The CDR3 DNA sequence: TGTGCCAGCAGTTTATCCCCAGGGGGTCAGCCCCAGCATTTT. It is translated as CASSLSPGGQPQHF.

The gene calls are TRBV27 and TRBJ2-7; weak D call: TRBD1 (5 bases). Germline lookup yields CDR1 MNHEY and CDR2 SMNVEV (reference sequence). V was shortened by 6 bases and J by 6 bases, with 15 bases between the two germline ends. The length of the CDR3 is 13 residues. The CDR3 here is CASRPAGLGEQYF. DNA for the CDR3: TGTGCCAGCAGGCCGGCAGGGTTGGGCGAGCAGTACTTC.

The chain couples TRBV5-1 to TRBJ2-3; TRBD2 agrees at 11 bases. With V trimmed by 0 bases and J by 5 bases, 8 bases remained unmatched. CDR3 size: 17 residues. The germline V gene encodes CDR1 SGHRS and CDR2 YFSETQ. The CDR3 sequence is CASSLALAGGPIDTQYF. For the CDR3, the DNA is TGCGCCAGCAGCTTGGCCTTAGCGGGGGGGCCGATAGATACGCAGTATTTT. Complete variable domain (other parts from reference TRBV5-1 and TRBJ2-3): KAGVTQTPRYLIKTRGQQVTLSCSPISGHRSVSWYQQTPGQGLQFLFEYFSETQRNKGNFPGRFSGRQFSNSRSEMNVSTLELGDSALYLCASSLALAGGPIDTQYFGPGTRLTVL.

This chain links TRBV6-4 with TRBJ1-4; D not resolved. The CDR3 has 17 residues. Trimming took 5 bases from V and 0 from J, leaving 16 bases between them. Germline CDR1 reads MRHNA; CDR2 reads SNTAGT. Here the CDR3 DNA reads TGTGCCAGCAGTCAACAGTACCAGTTTCCAACTAATGAAAAACTGTTTTTT. Its protein is CASSQQYQFPTNEKLFF.